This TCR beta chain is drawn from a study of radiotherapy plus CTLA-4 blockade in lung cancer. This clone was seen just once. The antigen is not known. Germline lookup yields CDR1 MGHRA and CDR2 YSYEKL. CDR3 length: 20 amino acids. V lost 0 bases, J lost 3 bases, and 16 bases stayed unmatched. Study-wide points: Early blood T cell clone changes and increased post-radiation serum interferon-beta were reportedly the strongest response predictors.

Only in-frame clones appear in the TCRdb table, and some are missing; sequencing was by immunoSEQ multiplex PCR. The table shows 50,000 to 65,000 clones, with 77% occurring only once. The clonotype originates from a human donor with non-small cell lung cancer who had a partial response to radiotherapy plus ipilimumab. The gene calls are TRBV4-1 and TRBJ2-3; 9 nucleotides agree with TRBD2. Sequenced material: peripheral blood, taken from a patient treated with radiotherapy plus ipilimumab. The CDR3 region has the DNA TGCGCCAGCAGCCAAGAGAATTTGGGCGGGGGGGCCTGGGTAACAGATACGCAGTATTTT. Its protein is CASSQENLGGGAWVTDTQYF.